This TCR beta chain was captured in a study of blood T cell repertoires in COVID-19. Study background: From the United States, Italy and Spain came samples of acute and convalescent COVID-19.

During active infection, Seattle patients enrolled and were then monitored through disease. The germline V gene encodes CDR1 SGHAT and CDR2 FQNNGV. V lost 5 bases and J 4 bases, leaving 9 bases between the germline ends. This CDR3 spans 12 amino acids. Under the authors' procedure: By means of reference gene primer amplification, nucleated cell counts were estimated. Clones were read by immunoSEQ multiplex PCR, and TCRdb kept only the in-frame ones, dropping some. V and J calls and clone size are those listed in that table; D and trimming were worked out from the DNA. The sample has some 85,000 clones, just under 80% seen once.

Sequences were obtained from peripheral blood. The receptor comes from a man aged 70-80 years with COVID-19, enrolled during active disease. J is TRBJ2-7 and V is TRBV11-2; the D gene is possibly TRBD1 (5 bases). The CDR3 nucleotides are TGTGCCAGCAGCCAGACAGTTTACGAGCAGTACTTC. Amino acids: CASSQTVYEQYF.